Below are 22 T cell receptor beta chains sequenced from a single sample in a study of CXCR3-negative and CXCR3-positive naive CD8 T cells. The TRB libraries of cDNA were built by UMI-labeled 5' RACE. TCRdb reprocessed the 5' RACE reads and stores each CDR3 protein as one record, lacking DNA. Recorded here are about 48,000 distinct CDR3 sequences; the top ten clones represent roughly 15%. Sequencing used memory CD8+ T cells from blood. Source of these receptors: a human donor in good health. Some clones in this sample may be carry-over from other donors' samples.

V usage is TRBV11-2 and J usage is TRBJ2-7; TCRdb's D gene call, TRBD2, goes unchecked for lack of DNA. Germline V gives CDR1 SGHAT, CDR2 FQNNGV. This CDR3 has 16 residues. CDR3: CASSHRFDGKGDEQYF.

This clonotype is called medium-sized based on its frequency. The J gene is TRBJ2-7, the V gene TRBV6-2 or TRBV6-3. CDR3 length: 14 amino acids. Germline V gives CDR1 MNHEY, CDR2 SVGEGT. CDR3 in amino acids: CASSYGTDSYEQYF.

The CDR3 sequence: CASSLGTGPGQPQHF. The chain links TRBV5-5 to TRBJ1-5; TCRdb names TRBD1, which stays unverified in the absence of DNA. Germline V gives CDR1 SGHKS, CDR2 YYEKEE (reference sequence). The CDR3 is 15 residues long.

The chain uses TRBV29-1 and TRBJ2-3; TCRdb's D call of TRBD2 is untestable without DNA. Germline CDR1 reads SQVTM; CDR2 reads ANQGSEA. The CDR3 has 12 residues. Here the CDR3 reads CSVTRTDNTQYF.

The rearrangement joins TRBV7-9 to TRBJ2-7; TCRdb calls TRBD1, which cannot be checked without DNA. The CDR3 consists of 13 residues. Germline CDR1 and CDR2: SEHNR and FQNEAQ (reference sequence). CDR3: CASSMDRGPEQYF.

The J gene is TRBJ2-5, the V gene TRBV7-9. Per the germline V gene, CDR1 is SEHNR and CDR2 is FQNEAQ (reference sequence). The CDR3 has 13 residues. This CDR3 is CGSSLSTSETQYF.

The genes are TRBV7-9 and TRBJ1-2; there is no DNA to check the TCRdb D call of TRBD1. CDR3 size: 12 residues. The V gene's germline CDR1 is SEHNR and CDR2 FQNEAQ (reference sequence). The CDR3 loop reads CAAEGGAYGYTF.

The chain employs TRBV7-9 and TRBJ2-5; TCRdb selects TRBD2, and the lack of DNA leaves this call unchecked. Germline V gene lookup returns CDR1 SEHNR and CDR2 FQNEAQ (reference sequence). This CDR3 has 15 amino acids. The chain's CDR3 is CASVKVLLGDVTQYF.

The CDR3 loop reads CSVEGSPGANVLTF. This chain uses TRBV29-1 with TRBJ2-6. The CDR3 length is 14 residues. CDR1 is SQVTM, CDR2 ANQGSEA, per germline. Complete variable domain (other parts from reference TRBV29-1 and TRBJ2-6): SAVISQKPSRDICQRGTSLTIQCQVDSQVTMMFWYRQQPGQSLTLIATANQGSEATYESGFVIDKFPISRPNLTFSTLTVSNMSPEDSSIYLCSVEGSPGANVLTFGAGSRLTVL.

The V call is TRBV20-1, the J call TRBJ2-7; TCRdb reports TRBD1, a call that lacks DNA to check it against. Germline CDR1 DFQATT, CDR2 SNEGSKA (reference sequence). There are 15 residues in the CDR3. CDR3 protein: CSARDFGRTPYEQYF.

The genes are TRBV6-1 and TRBJ2-3; without DNA, the TCRdb call of TRBD2 cannot be checked. The V gene's germline CDR1 is MNHNS and CDR2 SASEGT. This CDR3 has 15 amino acids. CDR3 region: CASSEAISGTDTQYF.

This chain uses TRBV12-3 or TRBV12-4 with TRBJ1-1; no DNA is available, so the TRBD1 call from TCRdb remains unchecked. This CDR3 contains 13 residues. CDR3 sequence: CASSPGANTEAFF.

The chain links TRBV28 to TRBJ1-6. Germline CDR1 and CDR2: MDHEN and SYDVKM. The CDR3 covers 14 residues. This CDR3 is CASSLVRGVEPLHF.

The J gene is TRBJ2-7, the V gene TRBV11-2. Germline CDR1 SGHAT, CDR2 FQNNGV. The CDR3 is made up of 12 amino acids. The CDR3 is CASSRNSYEQYF.

This sequence joins TRBV5-6 and TRBJ1-1; checking the TCRdb D call of TRBD1 is not possible without DNA. Germline V CDR1 and CDR2: SGHDT, YYEEEE. There are 13 residues in the CDR3. Here the CDR3 reads CASRAGTGAEAFF.

The chain carries TRBV10-3 and TRBJ2-7. This CDR3 is 16 amino acids long. CDR1 is ENHRY, CDR2 SYGVKD, per germline. The CDR3 protein is CAISESKTRVSHEQYF.

The V gene is TRBV29-1, the J gene TRBJ2-1. CDR1 is SQVTM and CDR2 is ANQGSEA in the germline V gene. This CDR3 comprises 12 residues. CDR3 sequence: CSVHKNNNEQFF.

This chain links TRBV10-3 with TRBJ1-5; with no DNA, the TCRdb D assignment of TRBD1 cannot be verified. The CDR3 spans 15 residues. Germline CDR1 reads ENHRY; CDR2 reads SYGVKD. The CDR3 is CAISESWDGNQPQHF.

The chain couples TRBV5-4 to TRBJ2-2; TCRdb indicates TRBD2, and absent DNA this call remains unverified. Germline lookup yields CDR1 SGHNT and CDR2 YYREEE (reference sequence). There are 13 residues in the CDR3. The CDR3 region is CASSPSGTGELFF.

The chain carries TRBV28 and TRBJ2-7; TCRdb selects TRBD1, and the lack of DNA leaves this call unchecked. Germline CDR1 MDHEN, CDR2 SYDVKM. The CDR3 has 14 residues. The CDR3 is CASSPGTGFLEQYF.

The V call is TRBV10-3, the J call TRBJ1-2. The germline V gene has CDR1 ENHRY and CDR2 SYGVKD. The CDR3 sequence is 14 residues long. Here the CDR3 reads CAISVRGDNYGYTF.

The J gene is TRBJ2-7, the V gene TRBV11-1. CDR3 length: 11 residues. Germline lookup yields CDR1 SGHAT and CDR2 FQDESV (reference sequence). CDR3 amino acids: CASSWGSEQYF.